This entry is about one TCR beta chain. Its antigen remains unidentified. The identical CDR3 is also encoded by other nucleotide sequences in the sample. The record originates from a study of shared clonotypes between healthy human individuals. Across the study: With ages of 18 to 49, the donors were a couple of women and three men. Findings and limits, study-wide: Generally, naive subsets (rather than memory subsets) showed larger estimated richness. Donor clonotype sharing was expected to depend on sequencing depth.

Germline CDR1 is MDHEN and CDR2 is SYDVKM. Trimming pared 5 bases from V and 3 bases from J, leaving 8 bases between. The length of the CDR3 is 13 residues. Libraries were prepared by immunoSEQ multiplex PCR; TCRdb keeps only in-frame clonotypes and omits some of them. Seen here are 2 million to 2.5 million clones, more than 80% observed once, and the top ten hold about 0.37%. The CD4+ fraction was divided into a CD45RA+ naive subset and a CD45RA-negative memory subset. This sequence joins TRBV28 and TRBJ1-5; D is perhaps TRBD1 (6 bases). The sequenced sample consisted of naive CD4+ T cells from PBMCs. Subset in this sample: CD45RA+ positively selected. The TCR was taken from a man younger than 30 in good health. Some clones in this sample may be carry-over from other donors' samples. CDR3 region: CASSQGSNQPQHF. Written as DNA, the CDR3 is TGTGCCAGCAGTCAGGGGTCCAATCAGCCCCAGCATTTT.